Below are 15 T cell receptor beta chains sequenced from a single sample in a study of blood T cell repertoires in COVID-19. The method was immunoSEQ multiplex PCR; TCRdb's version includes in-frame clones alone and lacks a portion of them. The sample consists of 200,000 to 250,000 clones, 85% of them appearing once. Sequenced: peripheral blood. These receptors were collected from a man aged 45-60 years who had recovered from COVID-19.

The CDR3 DNA reads as TGTGCCAGCTCACCACGGCGGGAGGGAGCCTACGAGCAGTACTTC. This sequence encodes CASSPRREGAYEQYF. This rearrangement joins TRBV18 to TRBJ2-7, with 9 bases fitting TRBD2. This CDR3 is built from 15 residues. Germline V gene sequence: CDR1 KGHSH, CDR2 LQKENI. With V trimmed by 1 base and J by 2 bases, 3 bases remained unmatched. The complete variable domain, with remaining parts taken from reference TRBV18 and TRBJ2-7, reads NAGVMQNPRHLVRRRGQEARLRCSPMKGHSHVYWYRQLPEEGLKFMVYLQKENIIDESGMPKERFSAEFPKEGPSILRIQQVVRGDSAAYFCASSPRREGAYEQYFGPGTRLTVT.

The CDR3 DNA sequence: TGTGCCAGCAGTTTATGGGACAGGGGGTTTAGCGCGAGCTCCTACAATGAGCAGTTCTTC. Its translation is CASSLWDRGFSASSYNEQFF. The chain carries TRBV28 and TRBJ2-1; 10 bases agree with TRBD1. J gave up 0 bases and V 0 bases, and 11 bases lay outside the gene matches. This CDR3 is built from 20 residues. Germline V gene sequence: CDR1 MDHEN, CDR2 SYDVKM.

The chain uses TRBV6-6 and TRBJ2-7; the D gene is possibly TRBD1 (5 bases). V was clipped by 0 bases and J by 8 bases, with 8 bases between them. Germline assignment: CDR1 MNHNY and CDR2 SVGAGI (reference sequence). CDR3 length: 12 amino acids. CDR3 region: CASSYSRDKQYF. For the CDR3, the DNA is TGTGCCAGCAGTTACTCCAGGGATAAGCAGTACTTC.

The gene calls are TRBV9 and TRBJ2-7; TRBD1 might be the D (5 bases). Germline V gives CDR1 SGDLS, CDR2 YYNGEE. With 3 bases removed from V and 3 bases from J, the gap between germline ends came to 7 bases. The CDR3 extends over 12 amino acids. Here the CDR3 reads CASSGDSYEQYF. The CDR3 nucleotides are TGTGCCAGCAGCGGAGACAGCTACGAGCAGTACTTC. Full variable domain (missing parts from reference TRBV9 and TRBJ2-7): DSGVTQTPKHLITATGQRVTLRCSPRSGDLSVYWYQQSLDQGLQFLIQYYNGEERAKGNILERFSAQQFPDLHSELNLSSLELGDSALYFCASSGDSYEQYFGPGTRLTVT.

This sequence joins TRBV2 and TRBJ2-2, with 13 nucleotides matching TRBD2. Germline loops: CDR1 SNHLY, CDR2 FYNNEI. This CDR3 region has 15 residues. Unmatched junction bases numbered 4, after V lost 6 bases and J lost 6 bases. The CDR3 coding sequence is TGTGCCAGCAGGGTCGGACTAGCGGGAGCCGGGGAGCTGTTTTTT. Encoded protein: CASRVGLAGAGELFF.

The CDR3 bases are TGTGCCAGCAGTTTACTGGCTAGCTACACAGATACGCAGTATTTT. Protein sequence: CASSLLASYTDTQYF. The chain couples TRBV28 to TRBJ2-3; a possible D gene is TRBD2 (5 bases). In germline, CDR1 is MDHEN, CDR2 SYDVKM. The CDR3 consists of 15 residues. Trimming took off 2 bases at V and 2 bases at J, with 11 bases between the two ends.

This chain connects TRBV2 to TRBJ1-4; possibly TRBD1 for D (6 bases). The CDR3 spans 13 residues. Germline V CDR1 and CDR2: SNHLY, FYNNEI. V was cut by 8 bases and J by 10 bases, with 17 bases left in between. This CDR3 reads CASGQQGLGKLFF. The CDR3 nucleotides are TGTGCCAGCGGGCAACAGGGATTAGGAAAACTGTTTTTT.

CDR3 sequence: CASSRGGTPNEQYF. In nucleotides, the CDR3 is TGTGCCAGTAGTCGGGGGGGGACACCTAACGAGCAGTACTTC. The chain carries TRBV19 and TRBJ2-7; the match to TRBD2 covers 8 bases. This CDR3 has 14 residues. Germline V CDR1 and CDR2: LNHDA, SQIVND (reference sequence). Trimming at V came to 5 bases and at J to 5 bases, leaving 8 bases not matched to a gene.

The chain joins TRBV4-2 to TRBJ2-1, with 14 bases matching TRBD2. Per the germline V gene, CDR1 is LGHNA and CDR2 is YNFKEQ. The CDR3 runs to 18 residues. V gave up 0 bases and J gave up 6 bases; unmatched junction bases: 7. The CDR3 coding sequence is TGTGCCAGCAGCCAAGAGTCAAAGACTAGCGGGAGGGTCAATGAGCAGTTCTTC. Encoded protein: CASSQESKTSGRVNEQFF.

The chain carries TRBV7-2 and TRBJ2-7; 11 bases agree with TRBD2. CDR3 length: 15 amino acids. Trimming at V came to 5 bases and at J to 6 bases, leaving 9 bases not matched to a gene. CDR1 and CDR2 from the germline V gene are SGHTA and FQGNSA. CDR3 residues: CASSILSGRAGEQYF. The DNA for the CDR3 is TGTGCCAGCAGCATCCTTAGCGGGAGGGCGGGCGAGCAGTACTTC.

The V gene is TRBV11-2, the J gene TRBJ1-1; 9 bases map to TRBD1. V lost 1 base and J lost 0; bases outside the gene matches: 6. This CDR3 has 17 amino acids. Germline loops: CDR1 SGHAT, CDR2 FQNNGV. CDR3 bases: TGTGCCAGCAGCTTAGTGGGGACAGGGCTCATGAACACTGAAGCTTTCTTT. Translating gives CASSLVGTGLMNTEAFF.

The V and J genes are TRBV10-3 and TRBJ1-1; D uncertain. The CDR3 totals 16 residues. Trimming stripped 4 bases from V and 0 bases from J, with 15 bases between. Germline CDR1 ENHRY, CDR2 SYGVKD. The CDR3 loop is CAISGARRVMNTEAFF. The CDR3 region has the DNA TGTGCCATCAGTGGGGCCAGAAGAGTGATGAACACTGAAGCTTTCTTT.

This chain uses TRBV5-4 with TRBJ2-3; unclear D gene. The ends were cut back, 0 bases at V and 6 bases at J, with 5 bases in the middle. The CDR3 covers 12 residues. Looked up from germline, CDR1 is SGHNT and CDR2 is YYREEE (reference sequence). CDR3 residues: CASSLDIDTQYF. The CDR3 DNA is TGTGCCAGCAGCTTGGACATCGATACGCAGTATTTT.

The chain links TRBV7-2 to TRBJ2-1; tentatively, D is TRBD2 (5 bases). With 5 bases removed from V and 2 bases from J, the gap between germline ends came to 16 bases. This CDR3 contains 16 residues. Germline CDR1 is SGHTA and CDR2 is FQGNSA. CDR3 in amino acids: CASSLTRMNTYNEQFF. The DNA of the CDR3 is TGTGCCAGCAGCCTCACTAGGATGAATACCTACAATGAGCAGTTCTTC.

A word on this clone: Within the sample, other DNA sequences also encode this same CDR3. The DNA of the CDR3 is TGTGCTAGTGGTTCGTCGGGCACAGATACGCAGTATTTT. Translated: CASGSSGTDTQYF. The chain joins TRBV12-5 to TRBJ2-3; D ambiguous. With 4 bases removed from V and 1 base from J, the gap between germline ends came to 6 bases. In germline, CDR1 is LGHNT, CDR2 FRNRAP. The CDR3 spans 13 residues.